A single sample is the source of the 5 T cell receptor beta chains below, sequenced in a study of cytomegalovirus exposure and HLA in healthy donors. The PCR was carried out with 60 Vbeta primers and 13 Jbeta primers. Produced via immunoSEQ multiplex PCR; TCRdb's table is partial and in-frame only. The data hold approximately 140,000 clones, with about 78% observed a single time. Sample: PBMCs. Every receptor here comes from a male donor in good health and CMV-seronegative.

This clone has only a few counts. In DNA, the CDR3 is TGTGCCAGCAGCGTAGGGGGGACAGCGAACACTGAAGCTTTCTTT. Protein product: CASSVGGTANTEAFF. The genes are TRBV9 and TRBJ1-1; 7 nucleotides align to TRBD1. The CDR3 contains 15 residues. Germline V lookup: CDR1 SGDLS, CDR2 YYNGEE. J gave up 1 base and V 0 bases, and 3 bases lay outside the gene matches.

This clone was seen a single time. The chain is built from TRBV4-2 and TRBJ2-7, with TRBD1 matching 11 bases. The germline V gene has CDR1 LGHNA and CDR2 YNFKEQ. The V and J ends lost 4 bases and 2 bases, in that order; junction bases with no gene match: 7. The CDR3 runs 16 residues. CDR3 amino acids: CASSRIGQGAPYEQYF. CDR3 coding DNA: TGTGCCAGCAGCCGAATCGGACAGGGGGCCCCCTACGAGCAGTACTTC.

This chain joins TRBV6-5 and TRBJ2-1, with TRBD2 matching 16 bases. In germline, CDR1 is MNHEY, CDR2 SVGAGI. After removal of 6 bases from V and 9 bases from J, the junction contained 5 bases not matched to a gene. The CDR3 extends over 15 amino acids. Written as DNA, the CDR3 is TGTGCCAGCAGCCGGGGACTAGCGGGAGGGTTTGAGCAGTTCTTC. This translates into CASSRGLAGGFEQFF.

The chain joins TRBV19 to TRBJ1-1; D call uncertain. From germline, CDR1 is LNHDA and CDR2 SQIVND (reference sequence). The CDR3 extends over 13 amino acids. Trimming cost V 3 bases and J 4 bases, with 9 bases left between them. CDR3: CASSIGEGTEAFF. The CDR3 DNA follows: TGTGCCAGTAGTATCGGGGAGGGCACTGAAGCTTTCTTT.

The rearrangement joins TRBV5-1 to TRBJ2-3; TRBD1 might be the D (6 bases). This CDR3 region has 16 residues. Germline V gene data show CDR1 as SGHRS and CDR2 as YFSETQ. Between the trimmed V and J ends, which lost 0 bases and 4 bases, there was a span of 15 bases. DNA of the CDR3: TGCGCCAGCAGCTTGGGACAGGCGGTCCCCTCAGATACGCAGTATTTT. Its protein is CASSLGQAVPSDTQYF.